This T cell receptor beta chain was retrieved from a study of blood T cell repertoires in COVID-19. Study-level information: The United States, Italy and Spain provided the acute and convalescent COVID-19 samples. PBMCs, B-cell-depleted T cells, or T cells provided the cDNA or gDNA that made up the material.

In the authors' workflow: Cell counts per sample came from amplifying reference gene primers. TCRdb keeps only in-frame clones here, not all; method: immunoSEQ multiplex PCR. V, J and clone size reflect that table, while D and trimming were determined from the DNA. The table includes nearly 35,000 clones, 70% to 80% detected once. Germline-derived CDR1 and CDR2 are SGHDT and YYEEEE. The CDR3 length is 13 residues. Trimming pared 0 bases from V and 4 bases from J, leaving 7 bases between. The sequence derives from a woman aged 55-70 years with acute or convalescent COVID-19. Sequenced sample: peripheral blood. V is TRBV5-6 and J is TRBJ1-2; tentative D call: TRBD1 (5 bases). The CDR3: CASSLDRFYGYTF. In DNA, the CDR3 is TGTGCCAGCAGCTTGGACAGGTTCTATGGCTACACCTTC. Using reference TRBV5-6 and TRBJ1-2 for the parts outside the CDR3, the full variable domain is DAGVTQSPTHLIKTRGQQVTLRCSPKSGHDTVSWYQQALGQGPQFIFQYYEEEERQRGNFPDRFSGHQFPNYSSELNVNALLLGDSALYLCASSLDRFYGYTFGSGTRLTVV.